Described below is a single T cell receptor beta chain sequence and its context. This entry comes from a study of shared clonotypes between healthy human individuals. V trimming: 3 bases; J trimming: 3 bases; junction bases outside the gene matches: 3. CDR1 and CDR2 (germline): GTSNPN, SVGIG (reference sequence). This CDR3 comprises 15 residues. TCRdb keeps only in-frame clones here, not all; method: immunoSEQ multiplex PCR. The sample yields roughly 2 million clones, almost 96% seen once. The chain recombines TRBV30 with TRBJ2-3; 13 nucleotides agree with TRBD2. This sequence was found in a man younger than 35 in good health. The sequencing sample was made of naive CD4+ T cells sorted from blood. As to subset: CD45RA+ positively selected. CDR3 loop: CAWRLAGGPTDTQYF. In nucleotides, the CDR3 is TGTGCCTGGAGACTAGCGGGGGGGCCGACAGATACGCAGTATTTT.